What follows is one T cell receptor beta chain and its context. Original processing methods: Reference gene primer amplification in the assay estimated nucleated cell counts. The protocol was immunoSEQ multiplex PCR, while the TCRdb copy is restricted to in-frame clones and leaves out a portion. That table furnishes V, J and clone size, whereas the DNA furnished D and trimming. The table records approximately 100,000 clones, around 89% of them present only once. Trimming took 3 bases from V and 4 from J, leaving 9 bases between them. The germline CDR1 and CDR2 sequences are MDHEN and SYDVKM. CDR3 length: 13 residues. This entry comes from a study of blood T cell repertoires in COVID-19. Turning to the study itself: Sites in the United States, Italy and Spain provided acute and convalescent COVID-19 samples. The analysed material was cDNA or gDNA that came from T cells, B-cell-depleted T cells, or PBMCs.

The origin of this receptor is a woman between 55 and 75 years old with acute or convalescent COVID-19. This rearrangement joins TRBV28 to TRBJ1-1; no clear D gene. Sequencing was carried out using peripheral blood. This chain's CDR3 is CASSFEVITEAFF. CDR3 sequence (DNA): TGTGCCAGCAGTTTTGAGGTAATCACTGAAGCTTTCTTT.